This entry describes one T cell receptor beta chain. Relative to the germline gene, one junction end is altered; a read error may explain this. The germline CDR1 and CDR2 sequences are SSHAT and FNYEAQ (reference sequence). This CDR3 is built from 18 residues. In the authors' workflow: By means of reference gene primer amplification, nucleated cell counts were estimated. Data came from immunoSEQ multiplex PCR; TCRdb stores just in-frame clones and leaves some out. V and J calls and clone size are copied from that table; D and trimming were computed from the DNA. Seen here are approximately 250,000 clones, about 82% observed once, and the top ten hold about 8.2%. These data belong to a study of blood T cell repertoires in COVID-19. Study information: Acute-phase and convalescent COVID-19 samples originated in the United States, Italy and Spain.

The gene calls are TRBV7-7 and TRBJ2-1, with 12 bases aligning to TRBD2. This clonotype originated in a woman aged 45 to 65 with acute COVID-19. The sequenced sample was PBMCs or T cells enriched from blood (not recorded which). The CDR3 loop reads CASSPGLAGGPSYNEQFF. Written as DNA, the CDR3 is TGTGCTAGCAGCCCCGGTCTAGCGGGGGGGCCTTCCTACAATGAGCAGTTCTTC.